This T cell receptor beta chain was captured in a study of T cells in localized non-small cell lung cancer. CDR3 length: 16 residues. Germline V lookup: CDR1 SGHRS, CDR2 YFSETQ. V lost 2 bases, J lost 0 bases, and 14 bases lay in between. Study results and limitations: Median detection of top 100 tumor clones in adjacent lung was 57 clones.

With regard to this clone: Its antigen is currently unknown.

TCRdb's table, derived via immunoSEQ multiplex PCR, lists solely in-frame clones and lacks some. The sample holds around 33,000 clones, roughly four fifths seen once. Here the sequenced sample was peripheral blood, taken before any cancer treatment. The V call is TRBV5-1, the J call TRBJ1-2, with D maybe TRBD1 (5 bases). The sequence derives from a male donor older than 55 with stage III squamous cell lung carcinoma. CDR3 DNA: TGCGCCAGCAGCTTTGGATCGCAGGGAGCTAACTATGGCTACACCTTC. Protein product: CASSFGSQGANYGYTF.